These 30 T cell receptor beta chains share one sample of origin, sequenced in a study of OX40 agonist ivuxolimab in advanced cancers. Sequencing was performed with immunoSEQ multiplex PCR; in TCRdb, only in-frame clones are kept and a portion is missing. Of about 67,000 clones listed, about 85% are singletons. Sequencing used CD4+ or CD8+ T cells sorted from blood, obtained in a trial of the OX40 agonist ivuxolimab. All receptors derive from an adult with an advanced solid tumor such as melanoma, head and neck, liver or kidney cancer.

The chain has TRBV1 and TRBJ2-3. TRBV1 is tagged as a pseudogene. The CDR3 has 17 amino acids. The CDR3 region is CTSSSLRAPPGTDTQYF. CDR3 bases: TGCACCAGCAGCTCCCTCCGGGCCCCCCCTGGCACAGATACGCAGTATTTT.

The chain carries TRBV5-1 and TRBJ2-7, with 8 bases that match TRBD1. There are 13 residues in the CDR3. V was pared by 4 bases and J by 5 bases, with 5 bases of the junction left unmatched. Germline-derived CDR1 and CDR2 are SGHRS and YFSETQ. This CDR3 reads CASSRTGIDEQYF. CDR3 DNA sequence: TGCGCCAGCAGCCGGACAGGGATCGACGAGCAGTACTTC.

The chain uses TRBV19 and TRBJ1-1; no reliable D call. The germline gives CDR1 LNHDA, CDR2 SQIVND (reference sequence). The CDR3 has 14 residues. The V gene lost 5 bases and the J gene lost 0 bases, with 10 bases spanning the gap. The CDR3: CASSQPTVNTEAFF. DNA for the CDR3: TGTGCCAGTAGTCAACCGACGGTGAACACTGAAGCTTTCTTT.

The rearrangement links TRBV6-6 to TRBJ2-7; 8 nucleotides agree with TRBD2. The J segment lost 0 bases and the V segment lost 6 bases, leaving 4 bases of the junction unmatched. CDR1 is MNHNY, CDR2 SVGAGI, per germline (reference sequence). This CDR3 comprises 14 residues. The CDR3 spells CASRMSGSSYEQYF. For the CDR3, the DNA is TGTGCCAGCAGAATGAGCGGGAGCTCCTACGAGCAGTACTTC.

The chain combines TRBV11-2 with TRBJ2-1; D call uncertain. The ends were cut back, 0 bases at V and 7 bases at J, with 4 bases in the middle. Germline CDR1 is SGHAT and CDR2 is FQNNGV. The CDR3 runs 12 residues. DNA for the CDR3: TGTGCCAGCAGCTTAGAAGGGAATGAGCAGTTCTTC. Its protein is CASSLEGNEQFF.

Note on this clone: Germline is not matched at one junction end, which may reflect a read error. J is TRBJ2-4 and V is TRBV7-7; D is possibly TRBD1 (6 bases). CDR3 length equals 19 residues. Germline V CDR1 and CDR2: SSHAT, FNYEAQ (reference sequence). CDR3 in amino acids: CASSLVQGTYTLAKNIQYF. CDR3 nucleotides: TGTGCTAGCAGCTTAGTACAGGGTACGTATACTCTAGCCAAAAACATTCAGTACTTC.

The genes are TRBV27 and TRBJ1-4; the match to TRBD1 covers 9 bases. CDR1 is MNHEY and CDR2 is SMNVEV in the germline V gene (reference sequence). The CDR3 covers 13 residues. Trimming at V came to 8 bases and at J to 6 bases, leaving 4 bases not matched to a gene. The chain's CDR3 is CASGTGTDEKLFF. In nucleotides, the CDR3 is TGTGCCAGCGGGACAGGGACCGATGAAAAACTGTTTTTT. The full variable domain, completed using reference TRBV27 and TRBJ1-4, is EAQVTQNPRYLITVTGKKLTVTCSQNMNHEYMSWYRQDPGLGLRQIYYSMNVEVTDKGDVPEGYKVSRKEKRNFPLILESPSPNQTSLYFCASGTGTDEKLFFGSGTQLSVL.

V is TRBV10-3 and J is TRBJ1-2; D ambiguous. Germline V lookup: CDR1 ENHRY, CDR2 SYGVKD. The CDR3 runs to 14 residues. The ends were cut back, 0 bases at V and 2 bases at J, with 7 bases in the middle. The CDR3 loop reads CAISESTVNYGYTF. CDR3 DNA sequence: TGTGCCATCAGTGAGTCGACGGTGAACTATGGCTACACCTTC.

The rearrangement uses TRBV5-5 and TRBJ2-2; D tentatively fits TRBD1 or TRBD2 (5 bases each). The V end was cut by 4 bases, the J end by 7 bases, with 20 bases between. CDR1 SGHKS and CDR2 YYEKEE come from the germline V gene (reference sequence). The CDR3 runs 16 residues. Here the CDR3 DNA reads TGTGCCAGCAGCCAAGGGGTCCGGGGAACGGTCGGGGAGCTGTTTTTT. Translation gives CASSQGVRGTVGELFF.

The chain employs TRBV28 and TRBJ2-6, with D perhaps matching TRBD1 (5 bases). The CDR3 is 16 residues long. V was clipped by 4 bases and J by 0 bases, with 10 bases between them. In germline, CDR1 is MDHEN, CDR2 SYDVKM. The CDR3 region has the DNA TGTGCCAGCAGTTCCACAGGTACCTCTGGGGCCAACGTCCTGACTTTC. It yields the protein CASSSTGTSGANVLTF.

The CDR3 loop reads CASSEAGVDTGELFF. CDR3 sequence (DNA): TGCGCCAGCAGTGAGGCAGGGGTCGACACCGGGGAGCTGTTTTTT. The chain recombines TRBV10-2 with TRBJ2-2; a possible D gene is TRBD1 (6 bases). Trimming took off 2 bases at V and 3 bases at J, with 10 bases between the two ends. Germline CDR1 and CDR2: WSHSY and SAAADI. The CDR3 is 15 amino acids.

The table lists this clone with a few counts. This chain links TRBV9 with TRBJ2-4; D is unclear. The CDR3 runs to 16 residues. CDR1 SGDLS and CDR2 YYNGEE come from the germline V gene. V was trimmed by 5 bases and J by 0 bases, leaving 15 bases between them. CDR3 in amino acids: CASSPTGSEAKNIQYF. The CDR3 nucleotides read TGTGCCAGCAGTCCCACGGGTTCGGAAGCCAAAAACATTCAGTACTTC.

V usage is TRBV21-1 and J usage is TRBJ2-7; whether TRBD1, the table's D call, matches the DNA was not checked. TRBV21-1 is designated a pseudogene. CDR3 length: 14 residues. CDR3: CASSKAPLGDEQYF. CDR3 coding DNA: TGTGCCAGCAGCAAAGCCCCCTTAGGGGACGAGCAGTACTTC.

This clone has more than one count but fewer than ten. The CDR3 sequence: CASSGLTGYEQFF. The DNA for the CDR3 is TGTGCCAGCAGCGGCCTCACAGGGTATGAGCAGTTCTTC. This rearrangement joins TRBV9 to TRBJ2-1; TRBD1 is a possible D gene (6 bases). The germline gives CDR1 SGDLS, CDR2 YYNGEE. V was trimmed by 3 bases and J by 8 bases, leaving 12 bases between them. The CDR3 has 13 amino acids.

V usage is TRBV7-2 and J usage is TRBJ2-5, with D unclear. The CDR3 contains 13 residues. V lost 1 base and J lost 7, with 10 bases in between. Germline-derived CDR1 and CDR2 are SGHTA and FQGNSA. The CDR3 sequence: CASSLEPGGTQYF. Written as DNA, the CDR3 is TGTGCCAGCAGCTTAGAGCCCGGTGGGACCCAGTACTTC.

The rearrangement uses TRBV19 and TRBJ2-3; perhaps TRBD1 as D (6 bases). In germline, CDR1 is LNHDA, CDR2 SQIVND (reference sequence). V lost 4 bases and J 5 bases, leaving 16 bases between the germline ends. This CDR3 is built from 15 residues. CDR3 region: CASSRGGVVGDTQYF. The CDR3 DNA reads TGTGCCAGTAGTAGAGGGGGTGTAGTCGGAGATACGCAGTATTTT.

J is TRBJ2-3 and V is TRBV6-1, with TRBD1 identical over 10 bases. V trimming: 7 bases; J trimming: 6 bases; junction bases outside the gene matches: 10. This CDR3 has 15 residues. CDR1 is MNHNS and CDR2 is SASEGT in the germline V gene. The CDR3 loop is CASTGTTGGWDTQYF. The DNA for the CDR3 is TGTGCCAGCACCGGCACGACAGGGGGCTGGGATACGCAGTATTTT.

The V and J genes are TRBV28 and TRBJ2-7; TRBD1 matches at 10 bases. Trimming cost V 3 bases and J 9 bases; bases outside gene matches: 2. Germline V gene data show CDR1 as MDHEN and CDR2 as SYDVKM. The CDR3 runs 12 residues. The CDR3 loop reads CASSFWDRGQYF. Here the CDR3 DNA reads TGTGCCAGCAGTTTTTGGGACAGGGGGCAGTACTTC.

The chain combines TRBV5-1 with TRBJ2-5; either TRBD1 or TRBD2 may supply D (6 bases each). V lost 3 bases, J lost 0 bases, and 9 bases lay in between. The CDR3 length is 14 residues. The germline V gene encodes CDR1 SGHRS and CDR2 YFSETQ. The CDR3 region has the DNA TGCGCCAGCAGCTACGGGGGCAACCAAGAGACCCAGTACTTC. Translation: CASSYGGNQETQYF.

The V gene is TRBV6-5, the J gene TRBJ2-7; no definite D call. The CDR3 length is 13 residues. Deletions cut 6 bases from V and 5 bases from J, with 14 bases between. Germline V gene lookup returns CDR1 MNHEY and CDR2 SVGAGI. The CDR3 nucleotides are TGTGCCAGCAGCTCTACCACGCTCCACGAGCAGTACTTC. This sequence encodes CASSSTTLHEQYF.

V and J are TRBV7-3 and TRBJ2-1; perhaps D is TRBD1 or TRBD2 (5 bases each). The CDR3 contains 15 residues. The V gene lost 5 bases and the J gene lost 2 bases, with 13 bases spanning the gap. Per the germline V gene, CDR1 is SGHTA and CDR2 is FQGTGA. This chain's CDR3 is CASSPGGTAYNEQFF. The CDR3 DNA is TGTGCCAGCAGCCCAGGTGGGACGGCCTACAATGAGCAGTTCTTC. Full variable domain (missing parts from reference TRBV7-3 and TRBJ2-1): GAGVSQTPSNKVTEKGKYVELRCDPISGHTALYWYRQSLGQGPEFLIYFQGTGAADDSGLPNDRFFAVRPEGSVSTLKIQRTERGDSAVYLCASSPGGTAYNEQFFGPGTRLTVL.

The gene calls are TRBV5-8 and TRBJ2-7; the match to TRBD1 covers 7 bases. V shed 1 base and J 6 bases; nucleotides not matched to a gene: 10. CDR3 size: 15 residues. The germline V gene has CDR1 SGHTS and CDR2 YDEGEE. The CDR3 DNA follows: TGTGCCAGCAGCTTGTTGGGACAGCCCTCGGGCGAGCAGTACTTC. Translating gives CASSLLGQPSGEQYF.

V is TRBV5-8 and J is TRBJ2-2, with D uncertain. The CDR3 runs to 12 residues. V lost 5 bases and J 3 bases, leaving 5 bases between the germline ends. Germline CDR1 SGHTS, CDR2 YDEGEE. CDR3 DNA sequence: TGTGCCAGCAGAGAGGACACCGGGGAGCTGTTTTTT. It specifies CASREDTGELFF.

This rearrangement joins TRBV6-6 to TRBJ2-1; no clear D gene. V was clipped by 2 bases and J by 6 bases, with 8 bases between them. The V gene's germline CDR1 is MNHNY and CDR2 SVGAGI (reference sequence). The CDR3 has 13 amino acids. CDR3 bases: TGTGCCAGCAGTTACGGCGACTTCAATGAGCAGTTCTTC. It codes for CASSYGDFNEQFF.

The J gene is TRBJ2-1, the V gene TRBV28, with D perhaps assigned TRBD1 or TRBD2 (5 bases each). The germline V gene has CDR1 MDHEN and CDR2 SYDVKM. This CDR3 is 15 amino acids long. Trimming took off 2 bases at V and 7 bases at J, with 15 bases between the two ends. The DNA for the CDR3 is TGTGCCAGCAGTTTAGGACTGGAAGGGGTGAATGAGCAGTTCTTC. It translates to CASSLGLEGVNEQFF. The full variable domain, in which reference TRBV28 and TRBJ2-1 provide the parts outside the CDR3, is DVKVTQSSRYLVKRTGEKVFLECVQDMDHENMFWYRQDPGLGLRLIYFSYDVKMKEKGDIPEGYSVSREKKERFSLILESASTNQTSMYLCASSLGLEGVNEQFFGPGTRLTVL.

This clone was picked up one time. The chain uses TRBV7-9 and TRBJ1-1; D is uncertain. CDR1 is SEHNR, CDR2 FQNEAQ, per germline (reference sequence). Deletions cut 4 bases from V and 5 bases from J, with 11 bases between. CDR3 length equals 13 residues. CDR3 sequence reads: CASSSMWGTEAFF. For the CDR3, the DNA is TGTGCCAGCAGCTCCATGTGGGGAACTGAAGCTTTCTTT.

The rearrangement uses TRBV25-1 and TRBJ2-2, with no clear D. The CDR3 totals 13 residues. Germline loops: CDR1 MGHDK, CDR2 SYGVNS. V was trimmed by 3 bases and J by 5 bases, leaving 7 bases between them. The CDR3 DNA reads TGTGCCAGCAGTGAGGACGGGACCGGGGAGCTGTTTTTT. Translation gives CASSEDGTGELFF.

The gene calls are TRBV6-5 and TRBJ2-3; 8 positions match TRBD1. There are 14 residues in the CDR3. Germline V gene sequence: CDR1 MNHEY, CDR2 SVGAGI. V lost 3 bases, J lost 6 bases, and 5 bases stayed unmatched. The CDR3 region is CASSYHRGTDTQYF. In DNA, the CDR3 is TGTGCCAGCAGTTATCACAGGGGGACGGATACGCAGTATTTT.

V gene TRBV28 combines with J gene TRBJ2-7, with D possibly TRBD2 on 5 matching bases. V gave up 5 bases and J gave up 6 bases, with 11 bases separating them. From germline, CDR1 is MDHEN and CDR2 SYDVKM. This CDR3 comprises 12 residues. The CDR3 sequence is CASSLRELEQYF. The CDR3 region has the DNA TGTGCCAGCAGTCTCCGGGAACTCGAGCAGTACTTC.

The CDR3 sequence: CASSLVQGDGNQPQHF. The CDR3 region has the DNA TGTGCCAGCAGCTTGGTGCAGGGAGACGGCAATCAGCCCCAGCATTTT. This chain connects TRBV5-5 to TRBJ1-5; the D gene is possibly TRBD1 (5 bases). Trimming cost V 0 bases and J 2 bases, with 12 bases left between them. Per the germline V gene, CDR1 is SGHKS and CDR2 is YYEKEE (reference sequence). The CDR3 consists of 16 residues.